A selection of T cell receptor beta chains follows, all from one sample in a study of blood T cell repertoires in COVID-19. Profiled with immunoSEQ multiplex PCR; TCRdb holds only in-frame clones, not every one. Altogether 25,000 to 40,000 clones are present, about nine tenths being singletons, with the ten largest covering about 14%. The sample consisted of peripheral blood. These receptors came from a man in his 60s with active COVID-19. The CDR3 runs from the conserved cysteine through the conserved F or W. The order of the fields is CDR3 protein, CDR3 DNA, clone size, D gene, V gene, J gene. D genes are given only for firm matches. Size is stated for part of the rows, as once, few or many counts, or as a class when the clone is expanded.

cdr3_aa: CASRRGTVRAKNIQYF; cdr3_nt: TGTGCCAGCAGGCGCGGGACAGTAAGAGCCAAAAACATTCAGTACTTC; clone_size: .; d_call: .; v_call: TRBV2; j_call: TRBJ2-4
cdr3_aa: CASSLGQRNTIYF; cdr3_nt: TGTGCCAGCAGCTTAGGACAGAGAAACACCATATATTTT; clone_size: few; d_call: .; v_call: TRBV11-2; j_call: TRBJ1-3
cdr3_aa: CATSDPGTDNEQFF; cdr3_nt: TGTGCCACCAGTGATCCCGGGACAGATAATGAGCAGTTCTTC; clone_size: .; d_call: TRBD1; v_call: TRBV24-1; j_call: TRBJ2-1
cdr3_aa: CASSYGGYEETQYF; cdr3_nt: TGTGCCAGCAGTTACGGGGGGTACGAAGAGACCCAGTACTTC; clone_size: .; d_call: .; v_call: TRBV6-6; j_call: TRBJ2-5
cdr3_aa: CASSPQRHTDTQYF; cdr3_nt: TGTGCCAGCAGCCCTCAGCGTCACACAGATACGCAGTATTTT; clone_size: .; d_call: .; v_call: TRBV4-2; j_call: TRBJ2-3
cdr3_aa: CASNPSGGSYNEQFF; cdr3_nt: TGCGCCAGCAACCCCTCAGGGGGTTCCTACAATGAGCAGTTCTTC; clone_size: .; d_call: TRBD1; v_call: TRBV5-1; j_call: TRBJ2-1
cdr3_aa: CASSLRVAYGYTF; cdr3_nt: TGTGCCAGTAGTTTGCGGGTTGCCTATGGCTACACCTTC; clone_size: .; d_call: .; v_call: TRBV19; j_call: TRBJ1-2
cdr3_aa: CASSLTGGYGYTF; cdr3_nt: TGTGCCAGCAGCCTAACAGGGGGCTATGGCTACACCTTC; clone_size: .; d_call: TRBD1; v_call: TRBV6-6; j_call: TRBJ1-2
cdr3_aa: CASTRGADYNEQFF; cdr3_nt: TGTGCCAGCACGCGGGGGGCAGACTACAATGAGCAGTTCTTC; clone_size: once; d_call: TRBD2; v_call: TRBV6-5; j_call: TRBJ2-1
cdr3_aa: CASAASWDRGNTEAFF; cdr3_nt: TGTGCCAGCGCGGCAAGTTGGGACAGGGGTAACACTGAAGCTTTCTTT; clone_size: .; d_call: TRBD1; v_call: TRBV27; j_call: TRBJ1-1
cdr3_aa: CASSLALANEQYF; cdr3_nt: TGTGCCAGCAGTTTAGCACTAGCTAACGAGCAGTACTTC; clone_size: .; d_call: .; v_call: TRBV12-3/TRBV12-4; j_call: TRBJ2-7
cdr3_aa: CSVDAGQGYNEQFF; cdr3_nt: TGCAGCGTTGACGCCGGACAGGGTTACAATGAGCAGTTCTTC; clone_size: .; d_call: TRBD1; v_call: TRBV29-1; j_call: TRBJ2-1
cdr3_aa: CASCQGQDTEAFF; cdr3_nt: TGTGCCAGCTGTCAGGGGCAGGACACTGAAGCTTTCTTT; clone_size: .; d_call: .; v_call: TRBV18; j_call: TRBJ1-1
cdr3_aa: CASSITVGYTF; cdr3_nt: TGTGCCAGCAGTATCACAGTCGGCTACACCTTC; clone_size: .; d_call: .; v_call: TRBV2; j_call: TRBJ1-2
cdr3_aa: CATSDSSGNTIYF; cdr3_nt: TGTGCCACCAGTGACTCCTCTGGAAACACCATATATTTT; clone_size: .; d_call: .; v_call: TRBV24-1; j_call: TRBJ1-3
cdr3_aa: CASSQEGQGALDTQYF; cdr3_nt: TGTGCCAGCAGCCAAGAGGGACAGGGGGCGTTAGATACGCAGTATTTT; clone_size: .; d_call: TRBD1; v_call: TRBV4-2; j_call: TRBJ2-3
cdr3_aa: CASSYKGALGYTF; cdr3_nt: TGTGCCAGCAGTTACAAGGGGGCACTTGGCTACACCTTC; clone_size: .; d_call: TRBD1; v_call: TRBV6-2/TRBV6-3; j_call: TRBJ1-2
cdr3_aa: CASSLATGNSPLHF; cdr3_nt: TGTGCCAGCAGCTTAGCGACAGGGAATTCACCCCTCCACTTT; clone_size: .; d_call: TRBD1; v_call: TRBV7-2; j_call: TRBJ1-6
cdr3_aa: CASSPDRGGRRPQHF; cdr3_nt: TGTGCCAGTAGTCCGGACAGGGGGGGCCGTCGGCCCCAGCATTTT; clone_size: .; d_call: TRBD1; v_call: TRBV19; j_call: TRBJ1-5
cdr3_aa: CASTQTGDGEQFF; cdr3_nt: TGTGCCAGCACCCAGACAGGGGACGGTGAGCAGTTCTTC; clone_size: .; d_call: TRBD1; v_call: TRBV11-3; j_call: TRBJ2-1
cdr3_aa: CASSLYPPSRDKVEAFF; cdr3_nt: TGTGCCAGCAGTTTATACCCCCCGTCCCGGGACAAGGTCGAAGCTTTCTTT; clone_size: .; d_call: .; v_call: TRBV27; j_call: TRBJ1-1
cdr3_aa: CASSLWAGDPTGELFF; cdr3_nt: TGTGCCAGCAGCTTATGGGCGGGGGACCCGACCGGGGAGCTGTTTTTT; clone_size: once; d_call: TRBD2; v_call: TRBV7-2; j_call: TRBJ2-2
cdr3_aa: CASSARLGAEQYF; cdr3_nt: TGTGCCAGCAGTGCGCGACTAGGAGCCGAGCAGTACTTC; clone_size: .; d_call: .; v_call: TRBV2; j_call: TRBJ2-7
cdr3_aa: CASSYRTSGTYEQFF; cdr3_nt: TGTGCCAGTAGTTACAGGACTAGCGGGACCTATGAGCAGTTCTTC; clone_size: .; d_call: TRBD2; v_call: TRBV19; j_call: TRBJ2-1
cdr3_aa: CASSLSGGPYNEQFF; cdr3_nt: TGTGCCAGCAGCTTAAGCGGGGGGCCCTACAATGAGCAGTTCTTC; clone_size: .; d_call: TRBD2; v_call: TRBV7-6; j_call: TRBJ2-1
cdr3_aa: CASSHPGQDYGYTF; cdr3_nt: TGCGCCAGCAGCCACCCGGGACAGGACTATGGCTACACCTTC; clone_size: .; d_call: TRBD1; v_call: TRBV4-1; j_call: TRBJ1-2
cdr3_aa: CASSEAGGSNYGYTF; cdr3_nt: TGTGCCAGCAGTGAAGCGGGGGGGAGTAACTATGGCTACACCTTC; clone_size: .; d_call: .; v_call: TRBV6-1; j_call: TRBJ1-2
cdr3_aa: CASTGQAGGHTGELFF; cdr3_nt: TGTGCCAGCACCGGCCAAGCGGGAGGGCACACCGGGGAGCTGTTTTTT; clone_size: .; d_call: .; v_call: TRBV21-1; j_call: TRBJ2-2